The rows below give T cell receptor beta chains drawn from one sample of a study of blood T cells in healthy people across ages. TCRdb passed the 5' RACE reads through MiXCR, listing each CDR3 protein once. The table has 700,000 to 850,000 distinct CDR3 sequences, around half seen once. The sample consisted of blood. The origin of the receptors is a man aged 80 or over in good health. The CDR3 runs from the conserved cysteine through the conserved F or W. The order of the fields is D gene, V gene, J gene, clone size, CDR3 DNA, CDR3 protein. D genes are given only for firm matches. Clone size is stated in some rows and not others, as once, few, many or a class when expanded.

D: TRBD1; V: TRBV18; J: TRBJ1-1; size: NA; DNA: TGTGCCAACTCAACCACGGGACAGGGACGCACTGAAGCTTTCTTT; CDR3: CANSTTGQGRTEAFF
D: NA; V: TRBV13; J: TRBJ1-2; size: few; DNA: TGTGCCAGCAGCCTCGACAGATACTATGGCTACACCTTC; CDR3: CASSLDRYYGYTF
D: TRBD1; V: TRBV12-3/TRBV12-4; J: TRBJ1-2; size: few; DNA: TGTGCCAGCAGTTTAGGGGGGACAGGGAAAACCTATGGCTACACCTTC; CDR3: CASSLGGTGKTYGYTF
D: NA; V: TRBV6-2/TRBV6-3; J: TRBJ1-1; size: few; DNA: TGTGCCACACAGGGTAACACTGAAGCTTTCTTT; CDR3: CATQGNTEAFF
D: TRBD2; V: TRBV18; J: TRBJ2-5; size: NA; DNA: TGTGCCAGCTCACCAAAAACTAGCGGCCAAGAGACCCAGTACTTC; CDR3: CASSPKTSGQETQYF
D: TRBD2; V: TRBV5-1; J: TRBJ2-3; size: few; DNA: TGCGCCAGCAGCCTTAAGGGACTAGCGGGAGTGACAGATACGCAGTATTTT; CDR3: CASSLKGLAGVTDTQYF
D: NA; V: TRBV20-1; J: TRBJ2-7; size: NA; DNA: TGCAGTGCTAGAGGCAGGGAGCGCGAGCAGTACTTC; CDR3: CSARGREREQYF
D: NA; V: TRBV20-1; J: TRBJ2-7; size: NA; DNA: TGCAGTGCTAGAGATGTAGGGGGTCCCAATGAGCAGTACTTC; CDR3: CSARDVGGPNEQYF
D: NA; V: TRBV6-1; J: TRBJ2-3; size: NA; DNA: TGTGCCAGCAGCACCGGGACACTGCCACACAGATACGCGTATTTT; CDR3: CASSTGTLPHRYAYF
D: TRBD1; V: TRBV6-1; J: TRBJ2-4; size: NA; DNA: TGTGCCAGCAGTGAAGCGTGGACAGGCCTTTCTGAGCAGTACTTC; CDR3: CASSEAWTGLSEQYF
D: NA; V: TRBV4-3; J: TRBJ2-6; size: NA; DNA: TGCGCCAGCAGCCTTGAATGGGGGGCTGGGGCCAACGTCCTGACTTTC; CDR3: CASSLEWGAGANVLTF
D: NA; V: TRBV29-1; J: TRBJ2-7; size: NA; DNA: TGCAGCTCACGGGACAACTCCTACGAGCAGTACTTC; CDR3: CSSRDNSYEQYF
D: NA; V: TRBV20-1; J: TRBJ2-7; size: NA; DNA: TGCAGTGCCCAAGCGGGACAGTATCCGACGGATGAGCAGTACTTC; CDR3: CSAQAGQYPTDEQYF
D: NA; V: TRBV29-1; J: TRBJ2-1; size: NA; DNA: TGCAGCGTTGACAGGGCTGCGTACAATGAGCAGTTCTTC; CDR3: CSVDRAAYNEQFF
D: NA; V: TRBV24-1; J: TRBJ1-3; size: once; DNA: TGTGCCACCAGTGAACCCTCTGGAAACACCATATATTTT; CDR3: CATSEPSGNTIYF